One sample yielded the 15 T cell receptor beta chains listed below, sequenced in a study of CD8+CD57+ T cells in acquired aplastic anemia. CDR3 and TCR beta VDJ profiling relied on a genomic DNA template. Using its own MiXCR run on the reads, TCRdb lists one record per CDR3 protein. In the table there are about half a million distinct CDR3 sequences, about a third of which are singletons. For sequencing, patients were chosen who had shown expansion of CD8+CD57+ cells by flow cytometry. The sequencing sample was made of sorted CD4+, CD8+, or CD8+CD57+ T cells (not recorded which) from PBMCs. The source of these receptors is a human donor with aplastic anemia.

This rearrangement joins TRBV30 to TRBJ2-7; TRBD1 matches at 8 bases. J lost 2 bases, V lost 2 bases, and 5 bases had no gene match. The CDR3 length is 14 residues. Germline loops: CDR1 GTSNPN, CDR2 SVGIG (reference sequence). CDR3 DNA: TGTGCCTGGAGTACCGGGACAGGAGCCTACGAGCAGTACTTC. Amino acids: CAWSTGTGAYEQYF.

This clonotype appeared a few times. V is TRBV27 and J is TRBJ1-1; tentative D call: TRBD1 (5 bases). The germline V and J ends were trimmed by 6 bases and 2 bases, with 13 bases remaining between them. In germline, CDR1 is MNHEY, CDR2 SMNVEV (reference sequence). The CDR3 sequence is 14 residues long. The CDR3 DNA reads as TGTGCCAGCAGGCCCGGAGGGACTAACACTGAAGCTTTCTTT. Translated: CASRPGGTNTEAFF.

This clonotype was found many times. J is TRBJ2-1 and V is TRBV19, with 9 bases fitting TRBD1. V was pared by 4 bases and J by 3 bases, with 7 bases of the junction left unmatched. The CDR3 runs 16 residues. The germline gives CDR1 LNHDA, CDR2 SQIVND (reference sequence). For the CDR3, the DNA is TGTGCCAGTAGTACTTTTAGGGGACAGGGCTACAATGAGCAGTTCTTC. It is translated as CASSTFRGQGYNEQFF.

V is TRBV12-3 or TRBV12-4 and J is TRBJ2-5, with no clear D. Trimming stripped 2 bases from V and 7 bases from J, with 14 bases between. The CDR3 contains 14 residues. This CDR3 is CASSLKLTTGTQYF. CDR3 DNA sequence: TGTGCCAGCAGTTTAAAGTTAACTACGGGGACCCAGTACTTC.

This chain connects TRBV3-1 to TRBJ1-1, with a possible D match to TRBD1 (5 bases). The length of the CDR3 is 14 residues. V gave up 6 bases and J gave up 8 bases, with 19 bases separating them. CDR1 is LGHDT and CDR2 is YNNKEL in the germline V gene (reference sequence). In DNA, the CDR3 is TGTGCCAGCAGTCTACTGGTGGATCGGGGGGAAGCTTTCTTT. This sequence encodes CASSLLVDRGEAFF.

This clonotype was seen many times. The chain uses TRBV12-3 or TRBV12-4 and TRBJ1-2; D is possibly TRBD1 (6 bases). CDR3 length: 15 amino acids. Trimming removed 6 bases at V and 2 bases at J, with 16 bases between. The CDR3 sequence is CASSSPGVVNYGYTF. DNA for the CDR3: TGTGCCAGCAGCTCTCCAGGGGTGGTCAACTATGGCTACACCTTC.

The chain carries TRBV27 and TRBJ1-1, with 8 bases identical to TRBD1. From germline, CDR1 is MNHEY and CDR2 SMNVEV (reference sequence). The V and J ends lost 6 bases and 3 bases, in that order; junction bases with no gene match: 18. This CDR3 is built from 18 residues. DNA for the CDR3: TGTGCCAGCAGCCAGGACAGGGTCTTCCTCATAAAGGACACTGAAGCTTTCTTT. It yields the protein CASSQDRVFLIKDTEAFF.

With respect to this clonotype: Germline is not matched at one junction end, which may reflect a read error. CDR3 in DNA: TGTGCCAGCAGTGAAGCGATCGGGGGATACAATGAGCAGTTCTTC. It yields the protein CASSEAIGGYNEQFF. The chain has TRBV10-3 and TRBJ2-1; maybe TRBD2 (6 bases). There are 15 residues in the CDR3. CDR1 and CDR2 from the germline V gene are ENHRY and SYGVKD.

This clonotype was observed a few times. A much larger clone is a single base away; this may be a read error. The chain employs TRBV2 and TRBJ1-2; 7 bases agree with TRBD1. This CDR3 has 13 residues. Germline-derived CDR1 and CDR2 are SNHLY and FYNNEI. The J segment lost 9 bases and the V segment lost 5 bases, leaving 9 bases of the junction unmatched. CDR3 coding DNA: TGTGCCAGCAGTCCCGCTTCGACAGGGCGCTACACCTTC. It is translated as CASSPASTGRYTF.

The V gene is TRBV10-1, the J gene TRBJ2-2; the D gene is possibly TRBD2 (6 bases). Between the trimmed V and J ends, which lost 2 bases and 6 bases, there was a span of 7 bases. This CDR3 contains 13 residues. From germline, CDR1 is WNHNN and CDR2 SYGVQD (reference sequence). The CDR3 DNA follows: TGCGCCAGCAGTGAGGGGGAGGCCGGGGAGCTGTTTTTT. Its protein product is CASSEGEAGELFF.

Many counts were recorded for this clonotype. This chain joins TRBV7-6 and TRBJ2-1; 8 bases line up with TRBD2. V lost 5 bases to trimming and J lost 6 bases; unmatched junction nucleotides: 6. The CDR3 is made up of 14 amino acids. Germline assignment: CDR1 SGHVS and CDR2 FNYEAQ. The CDR3 region is CASSPRGGRNEQFF. CDR3 nucleotide sequence: TGTGCCAGCAGCCCACGGGGGGGGCGCAATGAGCAGTTCTTC.

The V gene is TRBV25-1, the J gene TRBJ1-1; 7 positions agree with TRBD1. CDR3 size: 14 residues. The germline CDR1 and CDR2 sequences are MGHDK and SYGVNS. The junction had 12 bases not matched to a gene; V was cut back by 11 bases and J by 3 bases. The DNA of the CDR3 is TGTGCCTGTAGTGACCCACAGGGGTACACTGAAGCTTTCTTT. Amino acids: CACSDPQGYTEAFF.

This clonotype was counted many times. The chain has TRBV19 and TRBJ2-5; D might be TRBD1 (5 bases). Trimming stripped 3 bases from V and 1 base from J, with 9 bases between. The CDR3 spans 14 residues. Germline V gene lookup returns CDR1 LNHDA and CDR2 SQIVND (reference sequence). The CDR3 is CASSMRTLQETQYF. CDR3 coding DNA: TGTGCCAGTAGTATGAGGACACTCCAAGAGACCCAGTACTTC. Full variable domain (rest looked up from reference TRBV19 and TRBJ2-5): DGGITQSPKYLFRKEGQNVTLSCEQNLNHDAMYWYRQDPGQGLRLIYYSQIVNDFQKGDIAEGYSVSREKKESFPLTVTSAQKNPTAFYLCASSMRTLQETQYFGPGTRLLVL.

This clonotype appeared many times. CDR3 bases: TGTGCCAGCAGTGAACTGGGAGTCGGGGCCAACGTCCTGACTTTC. As protein: CASSELGVGANVLTF. The chain has TRBV2 and TRBJ2-6; a possible D gene is TRBD2 (5 bases). V was cut by 2 bases and J by 4 bases, with 9 bases left in between. The V gene's germline CDR1 is SNHLY and CDR2 FYNNEI. CDR3 size: 15 residues.

Of note for this clonotype: A junction boundary mismatches the germline segment, possibly from a read error. The V gene is TRBV19, the J gene TRBJ1-5; 10 bases are a match to TRBD1. This CDR3 is 15 amino acids long. From germline, CDR1 is LNHDA and CDR2 SQIVND (reference sequence). CDR3 in amino acids: CTSSGGQGRTQPQHF. The CDR3 DNA is TGTACCAGTAGTGGGGGACAGGGGCGGACGCAGCCCCAGCATTTT.